The clone carrying this TCR beta chain was counted many times. The CDR3 length is 15 residues. V was clipped by 0 bases and J by 6 bases, with 9 bases between them. Per germline, CDR1 SGHAT and CDR2 FQNNGV. Amplification yielded TCR beta CDR3 regions, with RNA transcripts as the source. An initial round of RT-PCR targeting the TCR CDR3 relied on the HTBI primer set. TCRdb redid the calling of the multiplex PCR reads with MiXCR, one entry per CDR3 protein. The profile shows around 350,000 distinct CDR3 sequences, less than 15% of them singletons. The data are from a study of T cells in Graves' hyperthyroidism and ophthalmopathy. Study in general: Peripheral blood specimens were obtained at initial diagnosis, prior to any treatment.

On the basis of clinical symptoms, serum thyroxine and TRAb, thyroid ultrasound and orbital computed tomography, diagnoses were made. The specimen sequenced was blood. The rearrangement joins TRBV11-2 to TRBJ1-6, with D tentatively TRBD1 (6 bases). The TCR comes from a woman between 18 and 29 years old with Graves' hyperthyroidism. CDR3 sequence (DNA): TGTGCCAGCAGCTTAGAAGGGGGTGTTAATTCACCCCTCCACTTT. It encodes CASSLEGGVNSPLHF.